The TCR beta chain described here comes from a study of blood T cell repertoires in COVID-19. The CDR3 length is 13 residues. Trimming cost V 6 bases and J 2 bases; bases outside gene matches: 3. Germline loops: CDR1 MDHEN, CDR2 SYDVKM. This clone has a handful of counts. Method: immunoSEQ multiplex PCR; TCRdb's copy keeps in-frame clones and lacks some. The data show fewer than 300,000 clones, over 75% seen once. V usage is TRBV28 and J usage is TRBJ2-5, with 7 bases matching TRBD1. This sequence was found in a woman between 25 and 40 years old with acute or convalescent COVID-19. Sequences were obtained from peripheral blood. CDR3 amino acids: CASSRDSQETQYF. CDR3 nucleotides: TGTGCCAGCAGCCGGGACAGTCAAGAGACCCAGTACTTC.